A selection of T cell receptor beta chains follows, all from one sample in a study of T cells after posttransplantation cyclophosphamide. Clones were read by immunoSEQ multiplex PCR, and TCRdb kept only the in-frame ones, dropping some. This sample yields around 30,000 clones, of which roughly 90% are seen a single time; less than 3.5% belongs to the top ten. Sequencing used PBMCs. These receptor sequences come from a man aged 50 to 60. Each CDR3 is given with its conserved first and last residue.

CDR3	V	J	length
CASSFVTGSTETQYF	TRBV5-1	TRBJ2-5	15
CASSHRGSQETQYF	TRBV7-3	TRBJ2-5	14
CASSIGTSGVLDTQYF	TRBV19	TRBJ2-3	16
CASSLTSGRPPYEQYF	TRBV7-2	TRBJ2-7	16
CASSAGDRASGYTF	TRBV6-1	TRBJ1-2	14
CASSPAGNRGTYEQYF	TRBV9	TRBJ2-7	16
CATPYMGGGALGAKNIQYF	TRBV6-4	TRBJ2-4	19
CASGRTGTPETQYF	TRBV28	TRBJ2-5	14
CASSLGASEAYNEQFF	TRBV9	TRBJ2-1	16
CASSLGETGHQHF	TRBV7-6	TRBJ1-5	13
CASSLYRNQPQHF	TRBV5-1	TRBJ1-5	13
CAISPPSTDTQYF	TRBV10-3	TRBJ2-3	13
CASSPRDTYEQYF	TRBV7-2	TRBJ2-7	13
CASSVTTGGTGNTIYF	TRBV2	TRBJ1-3	16
CASTPDTGELFF	TRBV2	TRBJ2-2	12
CASSRRPAWEAEAFF	TRBV5-6	TRBJ1-1	15
CASSYVYEDEQFF	TRBV6-5	TRBJ2-1	13
CASSTRQGAIEQYF	TRBV7-9	TRBJ2-7	14
CASSAQAGRDTQYF	TRBV2	TRBJ2-3	14
CASSLNVNLRGGYTF	TRBV28	TRBJ1-2	15
CASGWEDGEQFF	TRBV19	TRBJ2-1	12
CASSIDGRGDEQYF	TRBV19	TRBJ2-7	14
CASSLAIRGGYTF	TRBV7-8	TRBJ1-2	13
CASSEVRGRETQYF	TRBV6-1	TRBJ2-5	14
CASSFKGERSGNTIYF	TRBV28	TRBJ1-3	16
CASSPTSGTPNEQFF	TRBV6-5	TRBJ2-1	15
CASSLALAGGQETQYF	TRBV7-9	TRBJ2-5	16
CASSGPLRGAKSYEQYF	TRBV7-2	TRBJ2-7	17
CASSPNRDGGYTF	TRBV18	TRBJ1-2	13
CASSRGQGINEQYF	TRBV6-5	TRBJ2-7	14
CASSLGGQGRHYGYTF	TRBV7-2	TRBJ1-2	16
CASSLDRDTEAFF	TRBV27	TRBJ1-1	13
CASSNGLTYEQYF	TRBV6-5	TRBJ2-7	13
CASSPSLGNTIYF	TRBV7-2	TRBJ1-3	13
CSAWGAGVGEQYF	TRBV29-1	TRBJ2-7	13
CASSPRDRVSYNEQFF	TRBV11-3	TRBJ2-1	16
CSATGSNYGYTF	TRBV29-1	TRBJ1-2	12
CASSPPNLPGKYF	TRBV18	TRBJ2-7	13
CASSSTGLGEQYF	TRBV7-2	TRBJ2-7	13
CASSLLVQEGWNTEAFF	TRBV7-9	TRBJ1-1	17
CASGPRAYNEQFF	TRBV7-2	TRBJ2-1	13
CASTTLDNEQFF	TRBV2	TRBJ2-1	12
CASSLAPTLLQETQYF	TRBV11-1	TRBJ2-5	16
CASWGVSTGELFF	TRBV28	TRBJ2-2	13
CASRIPGGYEQYF	TRBV21-1	TRBJ2-7	13
CASSIVGGDIGTQYF	TRBV19	TRBJ2-5	15
CASSQRDTEAFF	TRBV18	TRBJ1-1	12
CAGSVEGFPYEQYF	TRBV9	TRBJ2-7	14